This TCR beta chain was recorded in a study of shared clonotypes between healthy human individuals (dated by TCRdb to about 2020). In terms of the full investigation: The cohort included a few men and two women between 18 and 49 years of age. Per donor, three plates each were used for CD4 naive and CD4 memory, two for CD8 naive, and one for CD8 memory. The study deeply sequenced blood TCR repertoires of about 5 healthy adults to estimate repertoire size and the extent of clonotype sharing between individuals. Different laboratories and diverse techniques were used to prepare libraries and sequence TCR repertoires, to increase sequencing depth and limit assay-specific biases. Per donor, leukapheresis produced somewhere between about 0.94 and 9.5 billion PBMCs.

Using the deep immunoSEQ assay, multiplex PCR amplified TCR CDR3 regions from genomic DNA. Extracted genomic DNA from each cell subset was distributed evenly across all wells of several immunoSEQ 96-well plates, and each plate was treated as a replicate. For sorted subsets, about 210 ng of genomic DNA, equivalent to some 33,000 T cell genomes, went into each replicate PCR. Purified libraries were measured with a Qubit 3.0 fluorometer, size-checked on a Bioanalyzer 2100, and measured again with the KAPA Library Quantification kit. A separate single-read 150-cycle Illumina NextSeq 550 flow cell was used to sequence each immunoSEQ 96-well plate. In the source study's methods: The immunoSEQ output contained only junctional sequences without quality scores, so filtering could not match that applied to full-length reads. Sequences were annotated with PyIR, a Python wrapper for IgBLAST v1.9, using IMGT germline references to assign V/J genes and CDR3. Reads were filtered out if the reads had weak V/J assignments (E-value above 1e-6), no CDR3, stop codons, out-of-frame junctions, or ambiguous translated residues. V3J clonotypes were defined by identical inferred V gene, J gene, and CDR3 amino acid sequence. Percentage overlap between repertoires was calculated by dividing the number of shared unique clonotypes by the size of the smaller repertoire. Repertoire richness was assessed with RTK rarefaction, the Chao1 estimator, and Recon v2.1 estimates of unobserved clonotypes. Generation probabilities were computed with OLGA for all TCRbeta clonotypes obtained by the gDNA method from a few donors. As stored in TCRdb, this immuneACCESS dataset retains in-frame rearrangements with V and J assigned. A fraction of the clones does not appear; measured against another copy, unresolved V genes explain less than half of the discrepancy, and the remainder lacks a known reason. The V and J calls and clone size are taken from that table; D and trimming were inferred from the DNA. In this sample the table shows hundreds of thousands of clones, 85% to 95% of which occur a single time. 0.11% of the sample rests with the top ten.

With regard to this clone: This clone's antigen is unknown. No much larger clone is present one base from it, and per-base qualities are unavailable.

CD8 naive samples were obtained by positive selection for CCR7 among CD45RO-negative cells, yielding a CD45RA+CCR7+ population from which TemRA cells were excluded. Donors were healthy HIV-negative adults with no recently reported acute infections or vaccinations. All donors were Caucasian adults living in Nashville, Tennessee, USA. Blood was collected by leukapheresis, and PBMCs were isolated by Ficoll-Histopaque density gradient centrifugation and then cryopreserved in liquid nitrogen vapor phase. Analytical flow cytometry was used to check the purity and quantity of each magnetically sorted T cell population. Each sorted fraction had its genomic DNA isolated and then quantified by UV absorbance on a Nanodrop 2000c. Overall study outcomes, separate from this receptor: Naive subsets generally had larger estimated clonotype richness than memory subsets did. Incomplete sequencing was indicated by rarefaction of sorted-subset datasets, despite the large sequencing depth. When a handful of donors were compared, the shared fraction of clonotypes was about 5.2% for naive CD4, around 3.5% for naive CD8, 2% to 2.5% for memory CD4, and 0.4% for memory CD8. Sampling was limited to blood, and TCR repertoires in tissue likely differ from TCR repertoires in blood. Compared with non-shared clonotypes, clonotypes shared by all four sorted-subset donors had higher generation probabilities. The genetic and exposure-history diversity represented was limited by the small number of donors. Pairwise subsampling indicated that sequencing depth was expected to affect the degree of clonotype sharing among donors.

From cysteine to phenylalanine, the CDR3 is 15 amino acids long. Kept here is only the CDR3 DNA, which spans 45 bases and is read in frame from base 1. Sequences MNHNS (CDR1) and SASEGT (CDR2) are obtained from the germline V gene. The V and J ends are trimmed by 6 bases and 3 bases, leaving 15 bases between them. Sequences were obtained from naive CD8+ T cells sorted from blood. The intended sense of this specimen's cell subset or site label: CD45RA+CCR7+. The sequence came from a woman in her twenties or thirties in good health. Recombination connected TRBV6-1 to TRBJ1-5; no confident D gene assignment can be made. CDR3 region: CASRGDGPLNQPQHF. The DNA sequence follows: TGTGCCAGCAGGGGAGATGGACCTCTCAATCAGCCCCAGCATTTT.